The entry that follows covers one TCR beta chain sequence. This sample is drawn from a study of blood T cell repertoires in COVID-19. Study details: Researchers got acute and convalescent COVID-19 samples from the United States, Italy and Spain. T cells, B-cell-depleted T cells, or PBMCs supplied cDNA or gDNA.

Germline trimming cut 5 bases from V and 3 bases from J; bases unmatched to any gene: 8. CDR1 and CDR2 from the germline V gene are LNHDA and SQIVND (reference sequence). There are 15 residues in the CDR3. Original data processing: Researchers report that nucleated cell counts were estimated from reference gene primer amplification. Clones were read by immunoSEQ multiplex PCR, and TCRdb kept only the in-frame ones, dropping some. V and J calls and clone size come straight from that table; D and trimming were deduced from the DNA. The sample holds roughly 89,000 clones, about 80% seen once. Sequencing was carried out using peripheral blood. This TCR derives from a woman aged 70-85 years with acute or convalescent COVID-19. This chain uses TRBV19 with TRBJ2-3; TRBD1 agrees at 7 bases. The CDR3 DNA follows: TGTGCCAGTAGTTTGGGGACAGCTCAGACAGATACGCAGTATTTT. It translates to CASSLGTAQTDTQYF.